This T cell receptor beta chain was sequenced for a study of tumor-infiltrating lymphocytes in primary liver carcinoma. Starting material for RNA and DNA co-extraction consisted of roughly 18-34 mg of unsorted bulk tissue. V dropped 2 bases and J dropped 7; count of bases not matched to a gene: 14. CDR3 length equals 16 residues. Germline CDR1 and CDR2: SQVTM and ANQGSEA. TCR beta cDNA was made from 450 to 500 ng total RNA with a constant-region primer. Researchers made the TCR beta libraries by running three nested multiplex PCR rounds with slightly modified ARM-PCR. TRBV1-TRBV30 forward and Cbeta reverse primers drove the first two approximately 10-cycle rounds. TCRdb reprocessed the multiplex PCR reads with MiXCR, giving one entry per CDR3 protein. The data hold fewer than 150,000 distinct CDR3 sequences, with about 59% observed a single time. With regard to this clonotype: Given a much more abundant clone one base away, this may be a read error.

The source is a woman aged 55 to 70 with primary liver carcinoma and hepatitis B virus infection. The sequenced sample was liver tumor tissue from sampling region 1. Noted subset: tumor region T1, superior pole. The chain couples TRBV29-1 to TRBJ2-5; 9 bases line up with TRBD2. CDR3 sequence (DNA): TGCAGCGTTGAACCTGGGACTAGCACCCTCCCGGGGACCCAGTACTTC. Its translation: CSVEPGTSTLPGTQYF. Looking up the rest from reference TRBV29-1 and TRBJ2-5 gives the full variable domain: SAVISQKPSRDICQRGTSLTIQCQVDSQVTMMFWYRQQPGQSLTLIATANQGSEATYESGFVIDKFPISRPNLTFSTLTVSNMSPEDSSIYLCSVEPGTSTLPGTQYFGPGTRLLVL.